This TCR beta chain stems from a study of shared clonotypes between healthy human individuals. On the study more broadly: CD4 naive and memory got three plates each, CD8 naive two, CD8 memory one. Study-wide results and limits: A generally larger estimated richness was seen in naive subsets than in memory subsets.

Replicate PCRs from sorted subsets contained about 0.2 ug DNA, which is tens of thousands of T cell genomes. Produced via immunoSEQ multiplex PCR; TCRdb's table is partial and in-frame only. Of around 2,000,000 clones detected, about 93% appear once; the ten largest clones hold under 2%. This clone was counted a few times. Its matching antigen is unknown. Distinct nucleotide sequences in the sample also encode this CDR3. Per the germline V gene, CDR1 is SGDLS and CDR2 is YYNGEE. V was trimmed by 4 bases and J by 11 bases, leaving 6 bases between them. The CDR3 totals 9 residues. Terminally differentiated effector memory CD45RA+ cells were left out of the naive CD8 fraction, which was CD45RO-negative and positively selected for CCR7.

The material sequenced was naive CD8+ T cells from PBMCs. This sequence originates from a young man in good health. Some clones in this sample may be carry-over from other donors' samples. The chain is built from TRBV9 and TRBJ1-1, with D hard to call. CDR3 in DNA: TGTGCCAGCAGCCCCGAGGCTTTCTTT. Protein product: CASSPEAFF.